This T cell receptor (beta chain) was captured by sequencing in a study of T-cell memory formation after mild COVID-19. Whole-study results and caveats: Chiefly within CM and EM were the contracting CD4+ clones; CD8+ ones were within EMRA. CD4+ bias marked clones expanding day 15 to 37, unlike balanced contracting clones.

TCRdb independently ran MiXCR on the 5' RACE reads; one entry per CDR3 protein. The sample gives more than 400,000 distinct CDR3 sequences, about 18% of which show up once; 9% to 15% is in the top ten. Only a few counts were recorded for this clonotype. Antigen specificity is unknown. The junction departs from the called germline gene at one end, perhaps through a read error. The germline CDR1 and CDR2 sequences are SSHAT and FNYEAQ (reference sequence). The CDR3 loop spans 13 amino acids. The chain carries TRBV7-7 and TRBJ2-1, with TRBD1 as a possible D gene (5 bases). This clonotype was sampled from an adult woman who had mild COVID-19 (a few samples of this study predate the infection). Cell type and time point are not known. Sequencing used PBMCs or a T cell subset sorted from them (not recorded which). CDR3 protein: CASSYDSYNEQFF. The CDR3 DNA sequence: TGTGCTAGCAGCTACGACAGTTACAATGAGCAGTTCTTC.